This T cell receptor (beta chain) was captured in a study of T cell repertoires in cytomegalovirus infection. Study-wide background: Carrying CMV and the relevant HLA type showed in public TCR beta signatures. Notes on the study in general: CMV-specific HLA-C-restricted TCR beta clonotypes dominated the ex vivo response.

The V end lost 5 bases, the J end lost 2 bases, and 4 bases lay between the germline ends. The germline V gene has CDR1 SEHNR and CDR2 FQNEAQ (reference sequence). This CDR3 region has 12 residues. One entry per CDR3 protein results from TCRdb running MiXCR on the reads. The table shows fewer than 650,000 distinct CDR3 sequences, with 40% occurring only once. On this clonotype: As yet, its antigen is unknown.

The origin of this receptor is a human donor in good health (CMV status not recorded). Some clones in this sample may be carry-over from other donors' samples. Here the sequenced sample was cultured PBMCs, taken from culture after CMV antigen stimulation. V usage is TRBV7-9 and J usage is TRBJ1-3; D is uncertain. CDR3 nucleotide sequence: TGTGCCAGCAGCGAGACTGGAAACACCATATATTTT. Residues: CASSETGNTIYF. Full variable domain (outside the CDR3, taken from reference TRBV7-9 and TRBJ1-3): DTGVSQNPRHKITKRGQNVTFRCDPISEHNRLYWYRQTLGQGPEFLTYFQNEAQLEKSRLLSDRFSAERPKGSFSTLEIQRTEQGDSAMYLCASSETGNTIYFGEGSWLTVV.